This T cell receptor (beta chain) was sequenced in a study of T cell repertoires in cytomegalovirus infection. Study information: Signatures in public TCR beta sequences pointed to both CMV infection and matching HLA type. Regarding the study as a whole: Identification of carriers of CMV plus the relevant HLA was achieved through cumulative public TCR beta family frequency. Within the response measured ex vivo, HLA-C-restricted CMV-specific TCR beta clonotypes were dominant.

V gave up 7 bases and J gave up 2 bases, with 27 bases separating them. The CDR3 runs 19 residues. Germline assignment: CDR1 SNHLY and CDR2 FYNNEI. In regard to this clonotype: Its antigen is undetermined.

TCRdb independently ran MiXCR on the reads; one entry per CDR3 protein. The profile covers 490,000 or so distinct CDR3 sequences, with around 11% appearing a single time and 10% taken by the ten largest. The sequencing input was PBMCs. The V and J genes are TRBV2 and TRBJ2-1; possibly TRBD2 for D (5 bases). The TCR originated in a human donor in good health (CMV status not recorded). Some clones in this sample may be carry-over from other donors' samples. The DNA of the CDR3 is TGTGCCAGCAAAAAAGTCCAAAGAGCAGGTCTAGCAGCCTACAATGAGCAGTTCTTC. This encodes CASKKVQRAGLAAYNEQFF.